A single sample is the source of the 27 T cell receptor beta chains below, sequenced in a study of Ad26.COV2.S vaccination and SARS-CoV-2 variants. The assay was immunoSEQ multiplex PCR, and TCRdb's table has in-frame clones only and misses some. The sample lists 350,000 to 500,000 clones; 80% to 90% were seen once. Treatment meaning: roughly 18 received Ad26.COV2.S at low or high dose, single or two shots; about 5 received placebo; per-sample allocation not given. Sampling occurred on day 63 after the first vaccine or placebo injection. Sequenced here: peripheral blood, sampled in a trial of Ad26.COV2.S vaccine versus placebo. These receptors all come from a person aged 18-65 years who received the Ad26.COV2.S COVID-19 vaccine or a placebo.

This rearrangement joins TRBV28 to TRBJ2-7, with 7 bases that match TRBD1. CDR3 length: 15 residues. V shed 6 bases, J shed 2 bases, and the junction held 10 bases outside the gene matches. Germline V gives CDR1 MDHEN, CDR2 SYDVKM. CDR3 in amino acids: CASSVPRDSTYEQYF. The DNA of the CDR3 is TGTGCCAGCAGCGTCCCCCGGGACAGTACCTACGAGCAGTACTTC.

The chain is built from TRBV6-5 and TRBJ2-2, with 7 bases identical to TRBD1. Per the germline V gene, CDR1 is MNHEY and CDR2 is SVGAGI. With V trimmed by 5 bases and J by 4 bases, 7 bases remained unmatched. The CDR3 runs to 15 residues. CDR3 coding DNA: TGTGCCAGCAGTCTGGGGACAGTGGGCACCGGGGAGCTGTTTTTT. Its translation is CASSLGTVGTGELFF.

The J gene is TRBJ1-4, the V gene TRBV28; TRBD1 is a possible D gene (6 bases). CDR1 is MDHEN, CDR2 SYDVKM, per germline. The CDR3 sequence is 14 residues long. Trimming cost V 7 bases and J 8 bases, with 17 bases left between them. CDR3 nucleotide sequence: TGTGCCAGCACCCTACAGGGAGAGGGAGAAAAACTGTTTTTT. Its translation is CASTLQGEGEKLFF.

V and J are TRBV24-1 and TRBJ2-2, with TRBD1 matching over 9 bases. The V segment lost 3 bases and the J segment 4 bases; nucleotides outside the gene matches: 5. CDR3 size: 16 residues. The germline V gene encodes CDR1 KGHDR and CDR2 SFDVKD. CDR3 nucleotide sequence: TGTGCCACCAGTGATCCGGGACAGGGTTTCACCGGGGAGCTGTTTTTT. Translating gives CATSDPGQGFTGELFF.

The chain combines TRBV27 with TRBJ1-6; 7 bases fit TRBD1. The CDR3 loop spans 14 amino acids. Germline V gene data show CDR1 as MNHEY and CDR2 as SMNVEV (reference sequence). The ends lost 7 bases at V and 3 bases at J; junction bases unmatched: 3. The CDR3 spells CASTGQSYNSPLHF. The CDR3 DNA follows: TGTGCCAGCACGGGACAGAGCTATAATTCACCCCTCCACTTT.

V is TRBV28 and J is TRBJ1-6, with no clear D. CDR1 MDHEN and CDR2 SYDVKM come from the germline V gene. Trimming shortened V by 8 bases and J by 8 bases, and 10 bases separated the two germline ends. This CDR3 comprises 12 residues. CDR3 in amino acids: CASAGWDSPLHF. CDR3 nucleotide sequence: TGTGCCAGCGCGGGATGGGATTCACCCCTCCACTTT. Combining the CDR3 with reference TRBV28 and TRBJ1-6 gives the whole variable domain DVKVTQSSRYLVKRTGEKVFLECVQDMDHENMFWYRQDPGLGLRLIYFSYDVKMKEKGDIPEGYSVSREKKERFSLILESASTNQTSMYLCASAGWDSPLHFGNGTRLTVT.

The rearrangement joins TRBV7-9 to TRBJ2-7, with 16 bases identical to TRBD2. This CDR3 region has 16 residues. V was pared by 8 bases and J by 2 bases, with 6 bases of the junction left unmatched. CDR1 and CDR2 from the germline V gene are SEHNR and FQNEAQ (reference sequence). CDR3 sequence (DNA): TGTGCCAGCTCAGGGGGGACTAGCGGGAGGGCCTACGAGCAGTACGTC. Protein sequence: CASSGGTSGRAYEQYV.

The CDR3 region has the DNA TGTGCCAGCAGTTTTTTTTCAGGGTATTATGAAAAACTGTTTTTT. Amino acid sequence: CASSFFSGYYEKLFF. The chain is built from TRBV6-5 and TRBJ1-4; possibly TRBD1 for D (5 bases). The V gene's germline CDR1 is MNHEY and CDR2 SVGAGI. Trimming cost V 4 bases and J 6 bases, with 15 bases left between them. CDR3 length equals 15 residues.

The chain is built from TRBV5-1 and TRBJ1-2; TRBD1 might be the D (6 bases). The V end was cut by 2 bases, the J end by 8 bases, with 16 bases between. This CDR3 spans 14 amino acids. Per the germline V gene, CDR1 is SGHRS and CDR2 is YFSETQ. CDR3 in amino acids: CASSFVRGAEGYTF. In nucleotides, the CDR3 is TGCGCCAGCAGCTTCGTCAGGGGCGCCGAAGGCTACACCTTC.

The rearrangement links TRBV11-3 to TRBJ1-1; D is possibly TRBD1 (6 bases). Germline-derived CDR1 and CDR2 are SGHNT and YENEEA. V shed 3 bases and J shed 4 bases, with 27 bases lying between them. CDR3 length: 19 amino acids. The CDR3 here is CASSLGLGTWIRGSTEAFF. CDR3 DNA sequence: TGTGCCAGCAGCTTGGGTCTGGGGACCTGGATTAGGGGGAGCACTGAAGCTTTCTTT.

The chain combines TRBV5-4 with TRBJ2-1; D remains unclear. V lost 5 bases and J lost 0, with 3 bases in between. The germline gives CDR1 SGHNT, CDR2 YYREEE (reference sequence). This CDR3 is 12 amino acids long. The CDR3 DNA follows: TGTGCCAGCAGATTCTCCTACAATGAGCAGTTCTTC. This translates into CASRFSYNEQFF. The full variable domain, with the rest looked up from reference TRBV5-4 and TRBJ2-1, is ETGVTQSPTHLIKTRGQQVTLRCSSQSGHNTVSWYQQALGQGPQFIFQYYREEENGRGNFPPRFSGLQFPNYSSELNVNALELDDSALYLCASRFSYNEQFFGPGTRLTVL.

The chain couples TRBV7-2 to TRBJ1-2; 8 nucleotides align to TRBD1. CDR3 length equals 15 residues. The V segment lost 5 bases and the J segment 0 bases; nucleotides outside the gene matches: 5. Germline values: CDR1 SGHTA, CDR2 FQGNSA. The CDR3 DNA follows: TGTGCCAGCAGCCCAGGACAGGGTACTAACTATGGCTACACCTTC. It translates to CASSPGQGTNYGYTF.

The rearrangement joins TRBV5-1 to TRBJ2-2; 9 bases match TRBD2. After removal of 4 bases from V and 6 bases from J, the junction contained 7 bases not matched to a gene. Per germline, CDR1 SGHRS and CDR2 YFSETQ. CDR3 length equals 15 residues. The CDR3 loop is CASSPREGEAGELFF. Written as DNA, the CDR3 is TGCGCCAGCAGCCCGCGGGAGGGTGAGGCCGGGGAGCTGTTTTTT. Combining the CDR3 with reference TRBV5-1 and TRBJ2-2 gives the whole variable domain KAGVTQTPRYLIKTRGQQVTLSCSPISGHRSVSWYQQTPGQGLQFLFEYFSETQRNKGNFPGRFSGRQFSNSRSEMNVSTLELGDSALYLCASSPREGEAGELFFGEGSRLTVL.

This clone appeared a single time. The chain's CDR3 is CASSPGLVPYF. In DNA form, the CDR3 reads TGTGCCAGCAGTCCGGGACTAGTACCGTATTTT. This rearrangement joins TRBV28 to TRBJ2-3; TRBD2 agrees at 8 bases. The length of the CDR3 is 11 residues. V lost 5 bases, J lost 14 bases, and 6 bases stayed unmatched. Germline V gene lookup returns CDR1 MDHEN and CDR2 SYDVKM.

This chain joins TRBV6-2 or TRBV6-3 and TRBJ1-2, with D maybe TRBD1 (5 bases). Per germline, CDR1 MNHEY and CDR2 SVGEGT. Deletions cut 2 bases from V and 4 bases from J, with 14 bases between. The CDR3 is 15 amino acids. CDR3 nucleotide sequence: TGTGCCAGCAGTTACGGGACGTGGGAGACCTATGGCTACACCTTC. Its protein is CASSYGTWETYGYTF.

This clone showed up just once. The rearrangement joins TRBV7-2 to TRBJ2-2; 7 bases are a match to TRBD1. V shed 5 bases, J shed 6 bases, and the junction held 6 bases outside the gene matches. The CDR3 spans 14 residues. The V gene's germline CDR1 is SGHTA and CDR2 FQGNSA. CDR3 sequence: CASSKTGPAGELFF. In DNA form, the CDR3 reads TGTGCCAGCAGCAAGACAGGGCCCGCCGGGGAGCTGTTTTTT.

CDR3: CASSPNGYGYTF. DNA of the CDR3: TGTGCCAGCAGTCCGAATGGGTATGGCTACACCTTC. The genes are TRBV12-3 or TRBV12-4 and TRBJ1-2; D gene ambiguous. CDR3 length: 12 amino acids. V lost 5 bases to trimming and J lost 5 bases, with 9 bases between them.

CDR3 DNA sequence: TGTGCCAGCAGCCAGTCGGGACAGTTCAATCAGCCCCAGCATTTT. As protein: CASSQSGQFNQPQHF. The V call is TRBV3-1 (or the pseudogene TRBV3-2), the J call TRBJ1-5; 7 bases match TRBD1. V shed 3 bases, J shed 3 bases, and the junction held 5 bases outside the gene matches. Germline CDR1 reads LGHDT; CDR2 reads YNNKEL (reference sequence). CDR3 length: 15 amino acids.

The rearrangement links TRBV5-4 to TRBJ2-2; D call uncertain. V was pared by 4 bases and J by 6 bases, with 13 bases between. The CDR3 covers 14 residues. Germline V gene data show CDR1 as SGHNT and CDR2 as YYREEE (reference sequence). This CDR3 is CASSQKHGSGELFF. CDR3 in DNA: TGTGCCAGCAGCCAAAAGCATGGATCCGGGGAGCTGTTTTTT. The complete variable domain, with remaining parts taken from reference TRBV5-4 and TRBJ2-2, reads ETGVTQSPTHLIKTRGQQVTLRCSSQSGHNTVSWYQQALGQGPQFIFQYYREEENGRGNFPPRFSGLQFPNYSSELNVNALELDDSALYLCASSQKHGSGELFFGEGSRLTVL.

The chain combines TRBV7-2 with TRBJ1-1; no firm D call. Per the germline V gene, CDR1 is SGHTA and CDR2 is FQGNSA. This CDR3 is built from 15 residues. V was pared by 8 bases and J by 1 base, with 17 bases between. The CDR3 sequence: CASGGSSGWNTEAFF. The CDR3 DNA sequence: TGTGCCAGCGGCGGATCCAGCGGGTGGAACACTGAAGCTTTCTTT. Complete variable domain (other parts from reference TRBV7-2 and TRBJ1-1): GAGVSQSPSNKVTEKGKDVELRCDPISGHTALYWYRQSLGQGLEFLIYFQGNSAPDKSGLPSDRFSAERTGGSVSTLTIQRTQQEDSAVYLCASGGSSGWNTEAFFGQGTRLTVV.

CDR3 nucleotides: TGTGCCAGTAGTATTGGGTTAATACAGGGGTGGGAAAACATTCAGTACTTC. Its translation: CASSIGLIQGWENIQYF. The chain couples TRBV19 to TRBJ2-4; 7 bases agree with TRBD1. The length of the CDR3 is 17 residues. Trimming took 3 bases from V and 5 from J; bases not matched to a gene: 13. The germline gives CDR1 LNHDA, CDR2 SQIVND (reference sequence).

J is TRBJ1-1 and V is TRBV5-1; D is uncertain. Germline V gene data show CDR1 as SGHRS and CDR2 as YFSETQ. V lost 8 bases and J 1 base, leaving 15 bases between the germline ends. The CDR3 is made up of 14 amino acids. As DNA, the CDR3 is TGCGCCAGTAGCAAGCGGGAGTCGAACACTGAAGCTTTCTTT. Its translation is CASSKRESNTEAFF.

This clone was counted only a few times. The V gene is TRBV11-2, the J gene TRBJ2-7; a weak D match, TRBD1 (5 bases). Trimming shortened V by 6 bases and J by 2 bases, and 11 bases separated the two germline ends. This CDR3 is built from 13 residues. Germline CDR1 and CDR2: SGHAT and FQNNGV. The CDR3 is CASRSDSTYEQYV. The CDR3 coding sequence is TGTGCCAGCAGATCCGACAGCACCTACGAGCAGTACGTC.

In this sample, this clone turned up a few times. The CDR3 nucleotides read TGTGCCAGCAACACAGATCCCGGGGAGCTGTTTTTT. Its translation: CASNTDPGELFF. The chain is built from TRBV2 and TRBJ2-2, with D unresolved. The CDR3 has 12 residues. Germline CDR1 is SNHLY and CDR2 is FYNNEI. The V end was cut by 7 bases, the J end by 6 bases, with 9 bases between.

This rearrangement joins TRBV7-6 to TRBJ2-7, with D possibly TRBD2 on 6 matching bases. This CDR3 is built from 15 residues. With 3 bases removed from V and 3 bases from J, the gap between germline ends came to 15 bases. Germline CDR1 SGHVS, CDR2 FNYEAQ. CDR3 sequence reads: CASSFNPGGSYEQYF. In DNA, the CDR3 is TGTGCCAGCAGCTTCAACCCCGGGGGAAGCTACGAGCAGTACTTC.

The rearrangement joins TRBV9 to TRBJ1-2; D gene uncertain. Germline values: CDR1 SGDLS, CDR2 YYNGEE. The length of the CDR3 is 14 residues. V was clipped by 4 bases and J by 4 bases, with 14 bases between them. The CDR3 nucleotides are TGTGCCAGCAGCCCCCAGGCAGGACTCTATGGCTACACCTTC. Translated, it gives CASSPQAGLYGYTF.

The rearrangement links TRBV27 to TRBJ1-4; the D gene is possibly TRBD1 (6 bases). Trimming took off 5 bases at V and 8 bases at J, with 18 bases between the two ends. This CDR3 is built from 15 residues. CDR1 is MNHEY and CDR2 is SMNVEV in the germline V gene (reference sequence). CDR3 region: CASSADRISAEKLFF. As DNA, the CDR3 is TGTGCCAGCAGTGCCGACAGGATCAGCGCAGAAAAACTGTTTTTT.